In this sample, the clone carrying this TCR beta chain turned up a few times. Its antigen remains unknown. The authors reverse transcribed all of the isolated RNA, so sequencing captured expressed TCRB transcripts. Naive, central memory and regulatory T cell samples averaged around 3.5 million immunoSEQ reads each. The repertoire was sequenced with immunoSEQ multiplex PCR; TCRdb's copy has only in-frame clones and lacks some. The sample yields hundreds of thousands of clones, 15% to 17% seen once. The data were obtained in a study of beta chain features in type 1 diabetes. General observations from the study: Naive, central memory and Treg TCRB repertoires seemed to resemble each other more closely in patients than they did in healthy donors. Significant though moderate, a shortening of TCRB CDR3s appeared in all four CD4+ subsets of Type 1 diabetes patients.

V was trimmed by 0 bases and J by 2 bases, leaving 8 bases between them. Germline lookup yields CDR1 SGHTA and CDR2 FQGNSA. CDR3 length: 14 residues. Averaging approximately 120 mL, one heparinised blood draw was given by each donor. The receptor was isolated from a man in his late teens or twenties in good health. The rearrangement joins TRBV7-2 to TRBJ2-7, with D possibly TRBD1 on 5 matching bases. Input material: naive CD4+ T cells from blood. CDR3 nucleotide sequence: TGTGCCAGCAGCTTAGCGCCAGGGACCTACGAGCAGTACTTC. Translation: CASSLAPGTYEQYF.